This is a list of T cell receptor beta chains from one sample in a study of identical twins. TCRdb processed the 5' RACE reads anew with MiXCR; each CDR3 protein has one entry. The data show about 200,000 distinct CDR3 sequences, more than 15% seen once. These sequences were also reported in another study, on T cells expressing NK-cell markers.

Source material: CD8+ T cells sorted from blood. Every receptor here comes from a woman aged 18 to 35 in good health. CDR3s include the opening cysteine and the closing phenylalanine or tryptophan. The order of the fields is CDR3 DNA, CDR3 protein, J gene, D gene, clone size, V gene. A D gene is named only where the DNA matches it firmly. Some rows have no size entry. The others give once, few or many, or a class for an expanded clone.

cdr3_nt: TGCAGCGTTGAAGACAGTCCTGGAGGCGAGCAGTACTTC; cdr3_aa: CSVEDSPGGEQYF; j_call: TRBJ2-7; d_call: NA; clone_size: few; v_call: TRBV29-1
cdr3_nt: TGTGCCAGCAGTGCCGGACAGGGACCGTTCTTC; cdr3_aa: CASSAGQGPFF; j_call: TRBJ2-1; d_call: TRBD1; clone_size: NA; v_call: TRBV2
cdr3_nt: TGTGCCAGCAGCTTGGTGGGAGAATTTTACGAGCAGTACTTC; cdr3_aa: CASSLVGEFYEQYF; j_call: TRBJ2-7; d_call: NA; clone_size: NA; v_call: TRBV7-9
cdr3_nt: TGTGCCAGCAGCCAAGATTCAGGACACCTGAACACTGAAGCTTTCTTT; cdr3_aa: CASSQDSGHLNTEAFF; j_call: TRBJ1-1; d_call: NA; clone_size: few; v_call: TRBV14
cdr3_nt: TGTGCCAGCAGCCCCTGGGCGGGGGTATCCTACAATGAGCAGTTCTTC; cdr3_aa: CASSPWAGVSYNEQFF; j_call: TRBJ2-1; d_call: TRBD2; clone_size: NA; v_call: TRBV7-9
cdr3_nt: TGTGCCAGCAGACCGGGGGGTTACGGGGCCAACGTCCTGACTTTC; cdr3_aa: CASRPGGYGANVLTF; j_call: TRBJ2-6; d_call: TRBD2; clone_size: few; v_call: TRBV6-1
cdr3_nt: TGTGCCAGCAGCTTCAGAAATAGCGTAGAGTTCTTC; cdr3_aa: CASSFRNSVEFF; j_call: TRBJ2-1; d_call: NA; clone_size: NA; v_call: TRBV7-2
cdr3_nt: TGCGCCAGCAGCCAAGATAGCGGGAGGGGAGAGACCCAGTACTTC; cdr3_aa: CASSQDSGRGETQYF; j_call: TRBJ2-5; d_call: TRBD2; clone_size: NA; v_call: TRBV4-3
cdr3_nt: TGTGCCAGCAGTTTGGGGACACCCGCTGAAGCTTTCTTT; cdr3_aa: CASSLGTPAEAFF; j_call: TRBJ1-1; d_call: NA; clone_size: NA; v_call: TRBV12-3/TRBV12-4
cdr3_nt: TGCGCCAGCAGTTGGAACACCGGGGAGCTGTTTTTT; cdr3_aa: CASSWNTGELFF; j_call: TRBJ2-2; d_call: NA; clone_size: few; v_call: TRBV5-1
cdr3_nt: TGCAGCGTAGAGGGACAGTTCGGAGCTTTCTTT; cdr3_aa: CSVEGQFGAFF; j_call: TRBJ1-1; d_call: TRBD1; clone_size: many; v_call: TRBV29-1
cdr3_nt: TGCAGCGTTGAAGGGGGAGTTGAAGCTTTCTTT; cdr3_aa: CSVEGGVEAFF; j_call: TRBJ1-1; d_call: NA; clone_size: many; v_call: TRBV29-1
cdr3_nt: TGTGCCAGCAAGACAGCGAGCACAGATACGCAGTATTTT; cdr3_aa: CASKTASTDTQYF; j_call: TRBJ2-3; d_call: NA; clone_size: NA; v_call: TRBV11-2
cdr3_nt: TGTGCCAGCTCGGGGGACCCGTACCAAGAGACCCAGTACTTC; cdr3_aa: CASSGDPYQETQYF; j_call: TRBJ2-5; d_call: NA; clone_size: NA; v_call: TRBV18
cdr3_nt: TGCGCCAGCAGCCAGTCACTAGCGGGGGCCAGCACAGATACGCAGTATTTT; cdr3_aa: CASSQSLAGASTDTQYF; j_call: TRBJ2-3; d_call: TRBD2; clone_size: once; v_call: TRBV4-1
cdr3_nt: TGTGCCAGCAGTGGTAGCGGGAGGACCTACAATGAGCAGTTCTTC; cdr3_aa: CASSGSGRTYNEQFF; j_call: TRBJ2-1; d_call: TRBD2; clone_size: NA; v_call: TRBV2
cdr3_nt: TGCGCCAGCAGCCAGACCGGGACTCTGAACACTGAAGCTTTCTTT; cdr3_aa: CASSQTGTLNTEAFF; j_call: TRBJ1-1; d_call: NA; clone_size: few; v_call: TRBV4-3
cdr3_nt: TGTGCCAGCAGCCAGGAACGGGACTTTCTTGGAGATACGCAGTATTTT; cdr3_aa: CASSQERDFLGDTQYF; j_call: TRBJ2-3; d_call: NA; clone_size: NA; v_call: TRBV3-1
cdr3_nt: TGTGCCAGCAGCCATGGATCCTCCAATTCACCCTATGGCTACACCTTC; cdr3_aa: CASSHGSSNSPYGYTF; j_call: TRBJ1-2; d_call: NA; clone_size: NA; v_call: TRBV3-1
cdr3_nt: TGTGCCAGCAGTGGGCAGGGCCTTTTGGTGCAGTACTTC; cdr3_aa: CASSGQGLLVQYF; j_call: TRBJ2-7; d_call: NA; clone_size: few; v_call: TRBV5-5
cdr3_nt: TGTGCCAGCAGTAGGTTAGCGGGAGGCGAGCAGTACTTC; cdr3_aa: CASSRLAGGEQYF; j_call: TRBJ2-7; d_call: TRBD2; clone_size: few; v_call: TRBV6-6
cdr3_nt: TGCAGTGCTAGAGAGCCCGGAGCTAACTATGGCTACACCTTC; cdr3_aa: CSAREPGANYGYTF; j_call: TRBJ1-2; d_call: NA; clone_size: NA; v_call: TRBV20-1
cdr3_nt: TGTGCCAGCAGTTTACCCGGACAACTTCTTTATAATTCACCCCTCCACTTT; cdr3_aa: CASSLPGQLLYNSPLHF; j_call: TRBJ1-6; d_call: NA; clone_size: NA; v_call: TRBV27
cdr3_nt: TGTGCCAGCAGCGAGGGGACAGGGATTGAAGCTTTCTTT; cdr3_aa: CASSEGTGIEAFF; j_call: TRBJ1-1; d_call: TRBD1; clone_size: few; v_call: TRBV9
cdr3_nt: TGTGCCGGCAGTCGGAGCTCCTACGAGCAGTACTTC; cdr3_aa: CAGSRSSYEQYF; j_call: TRBJ2-7; d_call: NA; clone_size: NA; v_call: TRBV12-3/TRBV12-4
cdr3_nt: TGTGCCAGCAGTTTAGCCTGGCCCAATGCGCCCACCGGGGAGCTGTTTTTT; cdr3_aa: CASSLAWPNAPTGELFF; j_call: TRBJ2-2; d_call: NA; clone_size: NA; v_call: TRBV12-3/TRBV12-4
cdr3_nt: TGTGCCAGCAGCCCCGGGACTTCTGAAGCTTTCTTT; cdr3_aa: CASSPGTSEAFF; j_call: TRBJ1-1; d_call: NA; clone_size: many; v_call: TRBV3-1
cdr3_nt: TGCAGTGCTAGGGGGAGGGACACTGAAGCTTTCTTT; cdr3_aa: CSARGRDTEAFF; j_call: TRBJ1-1; d_call: NA; clone_size: NA; v_call: TRBV20-1
cdr3_nt: TGCGCCAGCAGCCAAGATGGAGGGAACTATGGCTACACCTTC; cdr3_aa: CASSQDGGNYGYTF; j_call: TRBJ1-2; d_call: NA; clone_size: NA; v_call: TRBV4-3
cdr3_nt: TGTGCCAGCAGCCCAGGGGTGAACACTGAAGCTTTCTTT; cdr3_aa: CASSPGVNTEAFF; j_call: TRBJ1-1; d_call: NA; clone_size: many; v_call: TRBV12-3/TRBV12-4
cdr3_nt: TGTGCCACAAGCAACCGGGGGGTTAGTACTGAAGCTTTCTTT; cdr3_aa: CATSNRGVSTEAFF; j_call: TRBJ1-1; d_call: NA; clone_size: few; v_call: TRBV15